The clone carrying this TCR beta chain was picked up one time. The record originates from a study of patients and donors after allogeneic stem cell transplantation. TCRdb reanalysed the RT-PCR reads using MiXCR and keeps one entry per CDR3 protein. Of about 960,000 distinct CDR3 sequences detected, roughly 18% appear once; the ten largest clones hold 6%. Looked up from germline, CDR1 is DFQATT and CDR2 is SNEGSKA (reference sequence). The V end was cut by 2 bases, the J end by 7 bases, with 12 bases between. The CDR3 totals 12 residues. J is TRBJ2-7 and V is TRBV20-1; no definite D call. Sequencing used blood, either unsorted or a sorted T cell fraction (not recorded which). The clonotype comes from a human donor who was either an allogeneic HSCT recipient or a stem cell or donor lymphocyte infusion donor (not recorded which). It is not recorded whose cells these are; they may come from a transplant donor. The CDR3 coding sequence is TGCAGTGCTAGACGGACGGAAAGGGAGCAGTACTTC. The encoded protein is CSARRTEREQYF.